One and the same sample provided the 19 T cell receptor beta chains below, sequenced in a study of Tregs in tolerant kidney transplant recipients (dated by TCRdb to about 2019). Libraries came from the immunoSEQ multiplex PCR assay. TCRdb mirrors the immuneACCESS table, restricted to in-frame sequences. Some clones are absent from its copies; in checked studies, under half trace to an unresolved V gene, and the reason for the others is unknown. The sample table contains about 240,000 clones; only one count was recorded for around 81% of them. 0.64% of the sample lies in the top ten. The sequenced material came from CD4+ T cells from blood. Source of these receptors: a human donor in good health.

V gene TRBV29-1 combines with J gene TRBJ2-3; no definite D call. Germline V gives CDR1 SQVTM, CDR2 ANQGSEA. The CDR3 loop spans 16 amino acids. With 4 bases removed from V and 3 bases from J, the gap between germline ends came to 20 bases. CDR3 nucleotides: TGCAGCGTTGGGGGATTATACGGTGTGGGGACAGATACGCAGTATTTT. Encoded protein: CSVGGLYGVGTDTQYF.

This chain connects TRBV10-3 to TRBJ2-1; 8 nucleotides align to TRBD2. The germline V gene has CDR1 ENHRY and CDR2 SYGVKD. CDR3 length: 15 residues. V lost 5 bases to trimming and J lost 8 bases; unmatched junction nucleotides: 11. The CDR3 sequence is CAISQRGGGTDEQFF. The CDR3 region has the DNA TGTGCCATCAGTCAAAGGGGCGGGGGGACGGATGAGCAGTTCTTC.

This clone has more than one count but fewer than ten. This chain connects TRBV7-9 to TRBJ2-7; tentatively, D is TRBD2 (6 bases). Germline V gene lookup returns CDR1 SEHNR and CDR2 FQNEAQ (reference sequence). The ends were cut back, 7 bases at V and 1 base at J, with 17 bases in the middle. The CDR3 consists of 15 residues. The CDR3 coding sequence is TGTGCCAGCATCAAAATGCGGGACGTTTCCTACGAGCAGTACTTC. Its protein product is CASIKMRDVSYEQYF.

As concerns this clone: The junction and the germline gene differ at one end; a read error may be behind it. J is TRBJ1-6 and V is TRBV6-1; D gene unclear. Germline CDR1 MNHNS, CDR2 SASEGT. There are 13 residues in the CDR3. This CDR3 is CASSEIRVSPPHF. CDR3 DNA sequence: TGTGCCAGCAGTGAAATCCGGGTCTCACCCCCCCACTTT.

The sample holds a few counts of this clone. The chain carries TRBV7-2 and TRBJ1-2, with D tentatively TRBD1 (6 bases). The germline gives CDR1 SGHTA, CDR2 FQGNSA. The CDR3 sequence is 13 residues long. Trimming pared 2 bases from V and 4 bases from J, leaving 8 bases between. CDR3 DNA sequence: TGTGCCAGCAGCTTACAGGGGACCTATGGCTACACCTTC. It codes for CASSLQGTYGYTF.

The V gene is TRBV5-1, the J gene TRBJ2-7; TRBD2 might be the D (6 bases). V gave up 4 bases and J gave up 6 bases, with 14 bases separating them. The germline gives CDR1 SGHRS, CDR2 YFSETQ. The CDR3 has 13 amino acids. The CDR3 region is CASSNRDLIEQYF. CDR3 DNA: TGCGCCAGCAGCAACCGGGACTTAATCGAGCAGTACTTC.

This chain connects TRBV19 to TRBJ2-1, with 9 bases identical to TRBD2. V trimming: 6 bases; J trimming: 7 bases; junction bases outside the gene matches: 10. There are 15 residues in the CDR3. The germline V gene has CDR1 LNHDA and CDR2 SQIVND (reference sequence). The CDR3 is CASRDPGLALNEQFF. CDR3 DNA sequence: TGTGCCAGTAGGGACCCGGGACTAGCCCTAAATGAGCAGTTCTTC.

V gene TRBV9 combines with J gene TRBJ2-5; the match to TRBD2 covers 9 bases. This CDR3 has 16 residues. In germline, CDR1 is SGDLS, CDR2 YYNGEE. Trimming cost V 4 bases and J 0 bases; bases outside gene matches: 7. Written as DNA, the CDR3 is TGTGCCAGCAGCTCCGGGACTAGCAGCTACCAAGAGACCCAGTACTTC. It encodes CASSSGTSSYQETQYF.

The chain has TRBV5-4 and TRBJ2-5; weak D call: TRBD2 (7 bases). With the DNA end fitting TRBJ2-7 better, the J assignment may be wrong. This CDR3 is built from 14 residues. Germline CDR1 SGHNT, CDR2 YYREEE (reference sequence). The CDR3 reads CASSFRGRGDEQYF. CDR3 DNA sequence: TGTGCCAGCAGCTTCAGGGGCCGGGGGGACGAGCAGTACTTC.

V usage is TRBV7-2 and J usage is TRBJ1-2, with a tentative D call TRBD1 (5 bases). The V and J ends lost 5 bases and 5 bases respectively, with 15 bases between them. This CDR3 region has 14 residues. The germline V gene encodes CDR1 SGHTA and CDR2 FQGNSA. The CDR3 is CASSPIRGEYGYTF. CDR3 bases: TGTGCCAGCAGCCCGATACGGGGGGAGTATGGCTACACCTTC.

V usage is TRBV5-8 and J usage is TRBJ1-3, with TRBD1 matching over 8 bases. The J segment lost 4 bases and the V segment lost 2 bases, leaving 5 bases of the junction unmatched. The CDR3 spans 15 residues. Germline V lookup: CDR1 SGHTS, CDR2 YDEGEE. The CDR3 sequence: CASSFPGGQGNTIYF. CDR3 in DNA: TGTGCCAGCAGCTTCCCAGGGGGCCAAGGAAACACCATATATTTT. The variable domain in full, with the rest retrieved from reference TRBV5-8 and TRBJ1-3, is EAGVTQSPTHLIKTRGQQATLRCSPISGHTSVYWYQQALGLGLQFLLWYDEGEERNRGNFPPRFSGRQFPNYSSELNVNALELEDSALYLCASSFPGGQGNTIYFGEGSWLTVV.

The chain carries TRBV19 and TRBJ1-1, with D unresolved. Deletions cut 3 bases from V and 5 bases from J, with 10 bases between. This CDR3 contains 13 residues. In germline, CDR1 is LNHDA, CDR2 SQIVND (reference sequence). The CDR3 DNA is TGTGCCAGTAGTATGACCTTTGGGACTGAAGCTTTCTTT. Amino acids: CASSMTFGTEAFF.

The chain is built from TRBV9 and TRBJ1-3; no clear D gene. This CDR3 spans 15 amino acids. CDR1 SGDLS and CDR2 YYNGEE come from the germline V gene. The V end lost 0 bases, the J end lost 0 bases, and 7 bases lay between the germline ends. The CDR3 loop is CASSVGASSGNTIYF. The CDR3 nucleotides are TGTGCCAGCAGCGTAGGGGCGAGCTCTGGAAACACCATATATTTT.

The genes are TRBV5-1 and TRBJ1-3; D is unclear. V dropped 1 base and J dropped 0 bases, with 8 bases sitting between them. The CDR3 sequence is 15 residues long. Germline assignment: CDR1 SGHRS and CDR2 YFSETQ. CDR3 sequence (DNA): TGCGCCAGCAGCTTGCCACGGATCTCTGGAAACACCATATATTTT. This translates into CASSLPRISGNTIYF.

As for this clone: At one end the junction does not follow the germline gene, possibly because of a read error. The chain is built from TRBV10-2 and TRBJ1-2; D is perhaps TRBD1 (5 bases). The CDR3 contains 18 residues. Germline CDR1 WSHSY, CDR2 SAAADI. The CDR3, as DNA: TGCGCCAGCAGTGGTAGGCACGGTGGGGCTAGTGCTAACTGTGGCTACACCTTC. Translation: CASSGRHGGASANCGYTF.

The chain employs TRBV10-2 and TRBJ1-2; D remains ambiguous. Germline V gives CDR1 WSHSY, CDR2 SAAADI. This CDR3 has 13 residues. V was clipped by 5 bases and J by 4 bases, with 11 bases between them. The CDR3 region has the DNA TGCGCCAGCAGTCCACCGGGCCCCTATGGCTACACCTTC. Its protein is CASSPPGPYGYTF.

The rearrangement links TRBV18 to TRBJ2-7; a weak D match, TRBD2 (5 bases). Trimming took off 5 bases at V and 5 bases at J, with 13 bases between the two ends. CDR3 length: 13 residues. CDR1 is KGHSH, CDR2 LQKENI, per germline. The CDR3 protein is CASSEARAHEQYF. CDR3 coding DNA: TGTGCCAGCTCAGAGGCGCGGGCACACGAGCAGTACTTC.

The J gene is TRBJ2-5, the V gene TRBV18, with D maybe TRBD2 (6 bases). Trimming left V 4 bases short and J 5 bases short, with 17 bases between. There are 15 residues in the CDR3. Per germline, CDR1 KGHSH and CDR2 LQKENI. This CDR3 reads CASSLPPGVTETQYF. The CDR3 bases are TGTGCCAGCTCACTCCCCCCGGGAGTTACCGAGACCCAGTACTTC.

CDR3 loop: CASSSRTGRSNQPQHF. The CDR3 coding sequence is TGTGCCAGCAGCTCAAGGACAGGTCGCAGCAATCAGCCCCAGCATTTT. This chain joins TRBV7-2 and TRBJ1-5; 7 bases line up with TRBD1. The CDR3 covers 16 residues. The V gene end was trimmed by 4 bases and the J gene end by 1 base; junction bases not matched to a gene: 7. Germline assignment: CDR1 SGHTA and CDR2 FQGNSA.